The clone carrying this T cell receptor (beta chain) was detected only once. These data are taken from a study of T cell repertoires in MIS-A myocarditis. The assay was immunoSEQ multiplex PCR, and TCRdb's table has in-frame clones only and misses some. The sample holds about 5,900 clones, about four fifths seen once. The CDR3 contains 16 residues. The V gene lost 6 bases and the J gene lost 5 bases, with 22 bases spanning the gap. Germline V gene sequence: CDR1 SEHNR, CDR2 FQNEAQ (reference sequence). This sequence originates from a man younger than 35 with fulminant myocarditis from multisystem inflammatory syndrome in adults (MIS-A) after COVID-19. The chain recombines TRBV7-9 with TRBJ2-5, with D tentatively TRBD2 (7 bases). Source material: interventricular septum heart tissue obtained at autopsy. The CDR3 loop reads CASRPTFGRGRETQYF. DNA of the CDR3: TGTGCCAGCAGACCTACGTTTGGGCGGGGGCGGGAGACCCAGTACTTC. The full variable domain, its missing parts supplied by reference TRBV7-9 and TRBJ2-5, is DTGVSQNPRHKITKRGQNVTFRCDPISEHNRLYWYRQTLGQGPEFLTYFQNEAQLEKSRLLSDRFSAERPKGSFSTLEIQRTEQGDSAMYLCASRPTFGRGRETQYFGPGTRLLVL.